The 18 T cell receptor beta chains reported below all come from one sample, sequenced in a study of Graves' ophthalmopathy and Graves' hyperthyroidism. For repertoire sequencing, the TCR beta CDR3 regions were amplified from RNA transcripts. An initial RT-PCR round employing HTBI primers preceded a second-round multiplex PCR. TCRdb used MiXCR to reprocess the multiplex PCR reads, holding one entry per CDR3 protein. This table holds about 480,000 distinct CDR3 sequences, around an eighth found once. The specimen was blood. Every receptor here comes from a woman aged 25 to 39 with Graves' ophthalmopathy.

This clonotype was seen at least ten times. The V call is TRBV20-1, the J call TRBJ1-1; the D is unclear. The CDR3 runs 13 residues. Trimming stripped 7 bases from V and 3 bases from J, with 15 bases between. CDR1 DFQATT and CDR2 SNEGSKA come from the germline V gene (reference sequence). The CDR3 loop reads CSVAAGGYTEAFF. The CDR3 nucleotides are TGCAGTGTAGCCGCAGGAGGTTACACTGAAGCTTTCTTT.

There are a few counts of this clonotype. The chain uses TRBV18 and TRBJ2-7, with D perhaps matching TRBD2 (7 bases). The CDR3 is 13 residues long. Trimming stripped 3 bases from V and 7 bases from J, with 13 bases between. Germline V gives CDR1 KGHSH, CDR2 LQKENI. The CDR3: CASSPLGGLEQYF. CDR3 bases: TGTGCCAGCTCACCCTTGGGGGGGCTTGAGCAGTACTTC.

This clonotype was counted at least ten times. V gene TRBV11-1 combines with J gene TRBJ1-1; 9 nucleotides match TRBD1. The CDR3 extends over 15 amino acids. Germline CDR1 SGHAT, CDR2 FQDESV (reference sequence). V shed 5 bases and J 5 bases; nucleotides not matched to a gene: 9. Written as DNA, the CDR3 is TGTGCCAGCAGCACGGGACAGGGTTGGGAAACTGAAGCTTTCTTT. It codes for CASSTGQGWETEAFF.

In its sample, this clonotype was seen many times. V and J are TRBV20-1 and TRBJ2-5, with 8 bases that match TRBD1. Germline loops: CDR1 DFQATT, CDR2 SNEGSKA (reference sequence). V lost 2 bases, J lost 5 bases, and 4 bases stayed unmatched. This CDR3 has 13 amino acids. The CDR3, as DNA: TGCAGTGCTAGATGGACAGGGAGGGAGACCCAGTACTTC. Protein sequence: CSARWTGRETQYF.

V gene TRBV6-1 combines with J gene TRBJ1-1; no clear D gene. The CDR3 consists of 12 residues. The germline V gene has CDR1 MNHNS and CDR2 SASEGT. With 6 bases removed from V and 5 bases from J, the gap between germline ends came to 10 bases. The CDR3 DNA follows: TGTGCCAGCAGGGGTGAGCCGACTGAAGCTTTCTTT. Protein: CASRGEPTEAFF.

The chain links TRBV7-8 to TRBJ2-7; D is unclear. The germline V and J ends were trimmed by 4 bases and 2 bases, with 9 bases remaining between them. This CDR3 has 13 amino acids. CDR1 is SGHVS and CDR2 is FQNEAQ in the germline V gene. CDR3 region: CASSSHTPYEQYF. The CDR3 DNA follows: TGTGCCAGCAGCTCCCACACCCCCTACGAGCAGTACTTC.

This clonotype appeared many times. The chain joins TRBV2 to TRBJ1-5; D is undetermined. CDR3 length equals 16 residues. The V gene's germline CDR1 is SNHLY and CDR2 FYNNEI. With 1 base removed from V and 0 bases from J, the gap between germline ends came to 10 bases. CDR3 region: CASSEVLTNSNQPQHF. The CDR3 DNA sequence: TGTGCCAGCAGTGAAGTATTAACAAATAGCAATCAGCCCCAGCATTTT.

This clonotype has ten or more counts. V gene TRBV20-1 combines with J gene TRBJ1-1; D perhaps matches TRBD1 (5 bases). V was pared by 3 bases and J by 3 bases, with 8 bases between. The length of the CDR3 is 12 residues. Per germline, CDR1 DFQATT and CDR2 SNEGSKA (reference sequence). For the CDR3, the DNA is TGCAGTGCTAGCAGGGAATACACTGAAGCTTTCTTT. Amino acid sequence: CSASREYTEAFF.

The genes are TRBV30 and TRBJ1-6; no clear D gene. CDR3 size: 15 residues. With 0 bases removed from V and 0 bases from J, the gap between germline ends came to 6 bases. The germline CDR1 and CDR2 sequences are GTSNPN and SVGIG (reference sequence). The CDR3 nucleotides are TGTGCCTGGAGTGTCGGAGCCTCCTATAATTCACCCCTCCACTTT. Protein sequence: CAWSVGASYNSPLHF.

The chain carries TRBV2 and TRBJ2-2; D is uncertain. CDR3 length: 16 amino acids. V was clipped by 3 bases and J by 3 bases, with 14 bases between them. Germline V gene sequence: CDR1 SNHLY, CDR2 FYNNEI. The CDR3 DNA follows: TGTGCCAGCAGTGAGATGGGAAATATCGACACCGGGGAGCTGTTTTTT. It translates to CASSEMGNIDTGELFF. Combining the CDR3 with reference TRBV2 and TRBJ2-2 gives the whole variable domain EPEVTQTPSHQVTQMGQEVILRCVPISNHLYFYWYRQILGQKVEFLVSFYNNEISEKSEIFDDQFSVERPDGSNFTLKIRSTKLEDSAMYFCASSEMGNIDTGELFFGEGSRLTVL.

The table lists this clonotype with many counts. V usage is TRBV27 and J usage is TRBJ1-2; TRBD1 matches 7 bases. After removal of 2 bases from V and 4 bases from J, the junction contained 7 bases not matched to a gene. Germline V gene lookup returns CDR1 MNHEY and CDR2 SMNVEV (reference sequence). CDR3 size: 15 residues. CDR3 bases: TGTGCCAGCAGTTTAAATTCAGGGGGGGGCTATGGCTACACCTTC. The encoded protein is CASSLNSGGGYGYTF.

At least ten counts were recorded for this clonotype. CDR3 region: CASSVGTGFRNQPQHF. The CDR3 DNA sequence: TGTGCCAGTAGTGTGGGGACAGGCTTTAGGAATCAGCCCCAGCATTTT. The gene calls are TRBV19 and TRBJ1-5; 8 positions match TRBD1. The germline V gene encodes CDR1 LNHDA and CDR2 SQIVND (reference sequence). There are 16 residues in the CDR3. V shed 5 bases and J 4 bases; nucleotides not matched to a gene: 10.

This clonotype was counted many times. The rearrangement joins TRBV28 to TRBJ1-1; D remains unclear. Trimming took 7 bases from V and 0 from J, leaving 18 bases between them. The CDR3 runs 16 residues. Germline CDR1 and CDR2: MDHEN and SYDVKM. In nucleotides, the CDR3 is TGTGCCAGCAATAAAGATCCGGGATACATGAACACTGAAGCTTTCTTT. Protein sequence: CASNKDPGYMNTEAFF.

The table lists this clonotype with a few counts. This chain links TRBV11-2 with TRBJ1-5; D ambiguous. The germline V and J ends were trimmed by 2 bases and 2 bases, with 13 bases remaining between them. CDR1 and CDR2 (germline): SGHAT, FQNNGV. This CDR3 is 16 amino acids long. CDR3 sequence: CASSLNGPEGNQPQHF. CDR3 coding DNA: TGTGCCAGCAGCTTAAACGGCCCAGAGGGCAATCAGCCCCAGCATTTT.

This clonotype came up many times. The gene calls are TRBV24-1 and TRBJ2-5; 8 bases line up with TRBD2. CDR3 length: 15 amino acids. Germline V gene lookup returns CDR1 KGHDR and CDR2 SFDVKD. J lost 5 bases, V lost 3 bases, and 7 bases had no gene match. CDR3 nucleotide sequence: TGTGCCACCAGTGATGCCCGACTAGCGAGGGAGACCCAGTACTTC. Protein product: CATSDARLARETQYF.

This clonotype was seen at least ten times. This chain joins TRBV6-1 and TRBJ2-5; 10 bases match TRBD2. Germline assignment: CDR1 MNHNS and CDR2 SASEGT. This CDR3 is 17 amino acids long. J lost 2 bases, V lost 2 bases, and 8 bases had no gene match. CDR3 DNA: TGTGCCAGCAGTGAACTAGCGGGGGCGATGGGGCAAGAGACCCAGTACTTC. Translation: CASSELAGAMGQETQYF.

V usage is TRBV4-1 and J usage is TRBJ1-3, with D perhaps TRBD1 (5 bases). The CDR3 loop spans 16 amino acids. Germline values: CDR1 MGHRA, CDR2 YSYEKL. V was shortened by 4 bases and J by 0 bases, with 13 bases between the two germline ends. DNA for the CDR3: TGCGCCAGCAGCCCCCACGACAGCTACTCTGGAAACACCATATATTTT. Its translation is CASSPHDSYSGNTIYF.

This clonotype has a handful of counts. The chain employs TRBV5-6 and TRBJ2-5; 11 bases fit TRBD2. Trimming cost V 0 bases and J 5 bases; bases outside gene matches: 6. This CDR3 comprises 16 residues. Germline CDR1 and CDR2: SGHDT and YYEEEE. CDR3 protein: CASSLVLAGGFETQYF. CDR3 sequence (DNA): TGTGCCAGCAGCTTGGTGCTAGCGGGGGGATTCGAGACCCAGTACTTC.